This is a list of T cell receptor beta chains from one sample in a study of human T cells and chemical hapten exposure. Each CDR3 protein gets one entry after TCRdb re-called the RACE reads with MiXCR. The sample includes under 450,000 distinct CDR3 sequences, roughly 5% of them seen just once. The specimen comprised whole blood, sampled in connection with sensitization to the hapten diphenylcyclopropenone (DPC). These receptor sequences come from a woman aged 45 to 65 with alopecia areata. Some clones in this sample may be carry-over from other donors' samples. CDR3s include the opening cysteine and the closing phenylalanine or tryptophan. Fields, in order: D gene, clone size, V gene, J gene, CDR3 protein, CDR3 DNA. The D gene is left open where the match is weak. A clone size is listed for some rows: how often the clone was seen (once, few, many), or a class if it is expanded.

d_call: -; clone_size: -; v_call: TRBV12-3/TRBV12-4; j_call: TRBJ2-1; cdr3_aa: CASGSGQSPLSYNEQFF; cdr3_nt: TGTGCCAGCGGTTCCGGACAGTCTCCCCTTTCCTACAATGAGCAGTTCTTC
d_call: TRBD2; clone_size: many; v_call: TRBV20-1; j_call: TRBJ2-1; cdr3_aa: CSAKRTSGGYNEQFF; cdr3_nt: TGCAGTGCTAAGAGGACTAGCGGGGGTTACAATGAGCAGTTCTTC
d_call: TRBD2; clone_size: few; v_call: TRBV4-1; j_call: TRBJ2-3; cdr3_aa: CASSQDFGLAGDSYTDTQYF; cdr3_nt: TGCGCCAGCAGCCAAGATTTCGGACTAGCGGGGGATTCGTACACAGATACGCAGTATTTT
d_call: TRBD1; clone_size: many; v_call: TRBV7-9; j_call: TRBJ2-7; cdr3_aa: CASSTGDRGYEQYF; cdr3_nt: TGTGCCAGCAGCACGGGGGACAGGGGGTACGAGCAGTACTTC
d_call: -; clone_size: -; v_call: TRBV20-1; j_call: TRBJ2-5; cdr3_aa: CSARIVETQYF; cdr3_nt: TGCAGTGCTAGAATTGTCGAGACCCAGTACTTC
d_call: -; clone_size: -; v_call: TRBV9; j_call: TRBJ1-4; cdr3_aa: CASSVLTGSPNEKLFF; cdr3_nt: TGTGCCAGCAGCGTGCTAACGGGCAGTCCTAATGAAAAACTGTTTTTT
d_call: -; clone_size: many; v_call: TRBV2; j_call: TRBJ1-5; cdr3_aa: CASSEPASNQPQHF; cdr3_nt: TGTGCCAGCAGTGAACCAGCAAGCAATCAGCCCCAGCATTTT
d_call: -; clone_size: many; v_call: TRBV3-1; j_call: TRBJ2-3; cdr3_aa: CASSQARATDTQYF; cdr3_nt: TGTGCCAGCAGCCAGGCCCGAGCCACAGATACGCAGTATTTT
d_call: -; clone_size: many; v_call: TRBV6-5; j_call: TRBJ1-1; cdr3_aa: CASSYQVNTEAFF; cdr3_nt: TGTGCCAGCAGTTACCAGGTGAACACTGAAGCTTTCTTT
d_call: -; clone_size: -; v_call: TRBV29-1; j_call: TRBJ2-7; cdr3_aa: CSVRPRDEQYF; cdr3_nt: TGCAGCGTCCGACCCCGGGACGAGCAGTACTTC
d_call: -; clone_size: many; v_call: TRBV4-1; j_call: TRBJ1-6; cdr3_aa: CASSQVGLQGANSPLHF; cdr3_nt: TGCGCCAGCAGCCAAGTAGGACTACAGGGAGCTAATTCACCCCTCCACTTT
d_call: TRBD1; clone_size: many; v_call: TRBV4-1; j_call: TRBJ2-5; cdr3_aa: CASSQAGTGALQTQYF; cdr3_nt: TGCGCCAGCAGCCAAGCAGGGACAGGGGCCCTGCAGACCCAGTACTTC
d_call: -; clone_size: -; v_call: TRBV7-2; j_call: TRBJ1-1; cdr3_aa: CASSLGQLTTEAFF; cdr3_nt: TGTGCCAGCAGCTTAGGGCAGTTGACCACTGAAGCTTTCTTT
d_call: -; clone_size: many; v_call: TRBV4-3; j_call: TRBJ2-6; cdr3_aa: CASSHEGGSGANVLTF; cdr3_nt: TGCGCCAGCAGCCACGAAGGGGGCTCTGGGGCCAACGTCCTGACTTTC
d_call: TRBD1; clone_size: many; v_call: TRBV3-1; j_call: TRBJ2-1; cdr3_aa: CASSRVIGQVTYNEQFF; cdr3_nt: TGTGCCAGCAGCCGAGTAATTGGACAGGTGACCTACAATGAGCAGTTCTTC
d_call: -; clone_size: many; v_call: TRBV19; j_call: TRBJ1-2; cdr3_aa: CASSMGKTNYGYTF; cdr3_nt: TGTGCCAGTAGTATGGGTAAAACTAACTATGGCTACACCTTC
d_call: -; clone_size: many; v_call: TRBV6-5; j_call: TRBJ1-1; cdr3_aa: CASSYGRNLNTEAFF; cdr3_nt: TGTGCCAGCAGTTACGGACGGAACTTGAACACTGAAGCTTTCTTT
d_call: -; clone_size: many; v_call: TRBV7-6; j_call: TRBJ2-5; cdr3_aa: CASSLAYQETQYF; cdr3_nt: TGTGCCAGCAGCTTAGCATATCAAGAGACCCAGTACTTC
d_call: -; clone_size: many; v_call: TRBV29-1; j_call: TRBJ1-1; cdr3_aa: CSVAQQAEAFF; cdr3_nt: TGCAGCGTGGCCCAACAGGCCGAAGCTTTCTTT
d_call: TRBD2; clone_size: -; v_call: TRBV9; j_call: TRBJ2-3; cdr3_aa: CASSGVGLAGVDTQYF; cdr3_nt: TGTGCCAGCAGCGGAGTGGGACTAGCGGGAGTGGATACGCAGTATTTT
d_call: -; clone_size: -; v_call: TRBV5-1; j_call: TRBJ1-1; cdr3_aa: CASSLGHADDTEAFF; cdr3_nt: TGCGCCAGCAGCTTGGGGCATGCAGACGACACTGAAGCTTTCTTT
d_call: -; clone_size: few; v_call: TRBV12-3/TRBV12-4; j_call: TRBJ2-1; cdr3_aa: CASSFWLSDLDNEQFF; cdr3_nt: TGTGCCAGCAGTTTCTGGTTGTCAGACTTGGACAATGAGCAGTTCTTC
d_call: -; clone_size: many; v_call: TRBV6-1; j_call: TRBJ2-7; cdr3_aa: CASRDRDLSPYEQYF; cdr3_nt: TGTGCCAGCAGAGACCGGGACCTCAGCCCCTACGAGCAGTACTTC
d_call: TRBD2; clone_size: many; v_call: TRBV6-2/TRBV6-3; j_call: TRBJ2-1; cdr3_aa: CASRKQPPGLIHSYNEQFF; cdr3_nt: TGTGCCAGCAGAAAACAACCGCCGGGACTAATTCACTCCTACAATGAGCAGTTCTTC
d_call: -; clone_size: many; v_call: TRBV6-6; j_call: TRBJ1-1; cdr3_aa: CASSVGRGTEAFF; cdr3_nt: TGTGCCAGCAGTGTGGGGAGGGGGACTGAAGCTTTCTTT
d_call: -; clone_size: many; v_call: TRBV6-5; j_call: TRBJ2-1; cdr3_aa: CASSYSLYNEQFF; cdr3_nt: TGTGCCAGCAGTTACTCCCTTTACAATGAGCAGTTCTTC
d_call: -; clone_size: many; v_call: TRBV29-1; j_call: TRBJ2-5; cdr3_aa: CSVRRTAIQETQYF; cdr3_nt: TGCAGCGTGCGGAGGACAGCTATCCAAGAGACCCAGTACTTC
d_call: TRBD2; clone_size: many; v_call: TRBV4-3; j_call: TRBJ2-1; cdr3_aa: CASSQDGGVSYNEQFF; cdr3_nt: TGCGCCAGCAGCCAAGATGGGGGGGTCTCCTACAATGAGCAGTTCTTC
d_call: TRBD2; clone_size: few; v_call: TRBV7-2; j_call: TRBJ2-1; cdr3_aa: CASSTGGSTYKQFF; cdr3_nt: TGTGCCAGCAGCACCGGGGGGTCAACATATAAGCAGTTCTTC
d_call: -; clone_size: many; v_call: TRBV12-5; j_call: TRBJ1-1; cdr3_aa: CASAVNTEAFF; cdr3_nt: TGTGCTAGTGCCGTAAACACTGAAGCTTTCTTT
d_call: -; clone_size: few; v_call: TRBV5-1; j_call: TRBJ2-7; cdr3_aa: CASSLWGAPYEQYF; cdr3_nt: TGCGCCAGCAGCCTTTGGGGGGCCCCCTACGAGCAGTACTTC
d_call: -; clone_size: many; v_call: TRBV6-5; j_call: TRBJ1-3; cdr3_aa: CASSYSPIGSGNTIYF; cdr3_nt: TGTGCCAGCAGTTACTCCCCAATTGGCTCTGGAAACACCATATATTTT
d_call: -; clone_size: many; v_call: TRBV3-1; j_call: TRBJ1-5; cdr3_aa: CASSENWDARQPQHF; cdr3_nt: TGTGCCAGCAGTGAAAATTGGGACGCTCGGCAGCCCCAGCATTTT
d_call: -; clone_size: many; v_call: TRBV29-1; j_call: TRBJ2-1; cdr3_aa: CSVVGTFSYNEQFF; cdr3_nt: TGCAGCGTCGTAGGGACTTTTTCCTACAATGAGCAGTTCTTC
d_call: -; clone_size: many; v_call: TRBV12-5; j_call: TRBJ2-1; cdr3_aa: CASGPGELVQDEQFF; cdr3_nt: TGTGCTAGTGGTCCGGGCGAACTAGTTCAGGATGAGCAGTTCTTC
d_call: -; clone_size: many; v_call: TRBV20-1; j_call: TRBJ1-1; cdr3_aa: CSARTRQGRIDTEAFF; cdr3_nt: TGCAGTGCTAGAACCCGGCAGGGGCGGATAGACACTGAAGCTTTCTTT
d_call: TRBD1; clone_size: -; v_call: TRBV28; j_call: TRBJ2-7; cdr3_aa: CASSSTRDRAVYEQYF; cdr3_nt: TGTGCCAGCAGTTCCACTCGGGACAGGGCGGTCTACGAGCAGTACTTC
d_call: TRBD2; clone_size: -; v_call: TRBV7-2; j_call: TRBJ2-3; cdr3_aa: CASSPPAGGTQYF; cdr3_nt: TGTGCCAGCAGCCCCCCAGCGGGGGGTACGCAGTATTTT
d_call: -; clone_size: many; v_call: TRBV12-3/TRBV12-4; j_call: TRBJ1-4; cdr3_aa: CASSVDRGEKLFF; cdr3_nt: TGTGCCAGCAGTGTCGACCGGGGTGAAAAACTGTTTTTT
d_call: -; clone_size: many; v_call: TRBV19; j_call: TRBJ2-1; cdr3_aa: CASSISSADTYNEQFF; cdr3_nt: TGTGCCAGTAGTATTTCTTCCGCGGATACCTACAATGAGCAGTTCTTC
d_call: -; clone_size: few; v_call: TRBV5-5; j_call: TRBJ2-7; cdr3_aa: CASSFTGSSYEQYF; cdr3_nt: TGTGCCAGCAGCTTCACCGGGAGCTCCTACGAGCAGTACTTC
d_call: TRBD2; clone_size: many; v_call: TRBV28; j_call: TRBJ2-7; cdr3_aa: CATWTSGFSNYEQYF; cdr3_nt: TGTGCCACCTGGACTAGCGGGTTTTCCAACTACGAGCAGTACTTC
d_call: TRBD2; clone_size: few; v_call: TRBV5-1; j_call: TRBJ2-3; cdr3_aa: CASSLRLESGSRTDTQYF; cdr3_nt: TGCGCCAGCAGCTTGAGGTTGGAGAGCGGGAGCCGCACAGATACGCAGTATTTT
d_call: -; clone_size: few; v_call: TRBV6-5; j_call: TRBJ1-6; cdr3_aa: CASSYLVTAYNSPLHF; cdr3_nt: TGTGCCAGCAGTTACCTGGTGACAGCTTATAATTCACCCCTCCACTTT
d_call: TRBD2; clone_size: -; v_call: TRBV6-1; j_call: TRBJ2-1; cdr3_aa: CASKRVAGPAGGSYNEQFF; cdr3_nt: TGTGCCAGCAAGCGGGTGGCAGGGCCCGCGGGGGGCTCCTACAATGAGCAGTTCTTC
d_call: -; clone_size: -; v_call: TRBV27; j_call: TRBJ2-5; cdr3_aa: CASSSAGWVLETQYF; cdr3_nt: TGTGCCAGCAGTTCCGCGGGATGGGTCCTAGAGACCCAGTACTTC
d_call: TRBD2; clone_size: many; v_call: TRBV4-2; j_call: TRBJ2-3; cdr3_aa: CASSRPPSGTTDTQYF; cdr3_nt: TGTGCCAGCAGCCGGCCTCCTAGCGGGACCACAGATACGCAGTATTTT